This record looks at one T cell receptor (beta chain) sequence and its context. Its specificity is not known. TCRdb's table, derived via immunoSEQ multiplex PCR, lists solely in-frame clones and lacks some. The top ten clones hold around 1.6% of a sample with over 85,000 clones, less than 95% of them seen once. The data are from a study of OX40 agonist ivuxolimab in advanced cancers. Study findings and constraints: Compared with CD4+, CD8+ T cells on average had more expanded clones.

The receptor was isolated from an adult with an advanced solid tumor such as melanoma, head and neck, liver or kidney cancer. The sequencing used CD4+ or CD8+ T cells sorted from blood, collected in a trial of the OX40 agonist ivuxolimab.

The DNA of the CDR3 is TGCAGTGCTAGTCTTGGTGGTGGCTACACCTTC. Translating gives CSASLGGGYTF. This rearrangement joins TRBV20-1 to TRBJ1-2; D remains unclear. CDR1 is DFQATT, CDR2 SNEGSKA, per germline (reference sequence). V was shortened by 3 bases and J by 7 bases, with 9 bases between the two germline ends. The CDR3 runs to 11 residues.